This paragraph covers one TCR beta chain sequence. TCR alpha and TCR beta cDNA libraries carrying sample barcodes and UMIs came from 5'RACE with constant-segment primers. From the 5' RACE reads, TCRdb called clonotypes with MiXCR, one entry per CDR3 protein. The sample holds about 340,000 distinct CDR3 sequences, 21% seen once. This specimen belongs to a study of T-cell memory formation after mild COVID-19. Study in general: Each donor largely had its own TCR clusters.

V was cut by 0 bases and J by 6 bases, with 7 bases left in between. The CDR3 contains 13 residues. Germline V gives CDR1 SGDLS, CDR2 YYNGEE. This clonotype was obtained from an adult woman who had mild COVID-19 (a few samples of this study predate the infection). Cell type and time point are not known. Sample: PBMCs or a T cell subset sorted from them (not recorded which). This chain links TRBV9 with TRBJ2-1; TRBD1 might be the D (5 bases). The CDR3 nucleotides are TGTGCCAGCAGCGTAGTGGGGCGCAATGAGCAGTTCTTC. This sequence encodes CASSVVGRNEQFF.